These 10 T cell receptor beta chains originate from one sample sequenced in a study of PD-1 blockade in classical Hodgkin lymphoma. Only in-frame clones appear in the TCRdb table, and some are missing; sequencing was by immunoSEQ multiplex PCR. In the table there are approximately 84,000 clones, about 83% of which are singletons. As to time point: cycle 4 day 1 (C4D1), after more than five weeks of nivolumab. Following autologous stem cell transplantation, relapse occurred in every patient, and exposure to brentuximab vedotin varied. The material sequenced was peripheral blood mononuclear cells (PBMCs), taken before the fourth cycle of nivolumab. The receptors shown here come from a human donor with classical Hodgkin lymphoma.

CDR3 coding DNA: TGTGCCAGCAGCCTCCTAGAAACTGAAGCTTTCTTT. As protein: CASSLLETEAFF. The chain links TRBV6-6 to TRBJ1-1, with D uncertain. Looked up from germline, CDR1 is MNHNY and CDR2 is SVGAGI (reference sequence). The CDR3 has 12 amino acids. V shed 6 bases and J shed 5 bases, with 10 bases lying between them.

The chain uses TRBV28 and TRBJ1-5, with TRBD1 matching over 8 bases. Trimming at V came to 8 bases and at J to 2 bases, leaving 2 bases not matched to a gene. Germline V gives CDR1 MDHEN, CDR2 SYDVKM. The CDR3 is 13 amino acids. CDR3 DNA sequence: TGTGCCAGCCTGACAGGGGGCAATCAGCCCCAGCATTTT. It translates to CASLTGGNQPQHF.

This chain uses TRBV6-6 with TRBJ2-5; D may correspond to TRBD1 or TRBD2 (7 bases each). V was cut by 2 bases and J by 0 bases, with 10 bases left in between. The CDR3 loop spans 15 amino acids. CDR1 is MNHNY and CDR2 is SVGAGI in the germline V gene (reference sequence). CDR3 amino acids: CASSYSGTDQETQYF. In DNA form, the CDR3 reads TGTGCCAGCAGTTACAGCGGGACAGACCAAGAGACCCAGTACTTC.

This chain joins TRBV7-2 and TRBJ2-3; 13 bases align to TRBD2. CDR3 length equals 19 residues. The germline CDR1 and CDR2 sequences are SGHTA and FQGNSA. Losses at the gene ends were 5 bases for V and 4 bases for J; bases not matched to a gene: 15. The CDR3 reads CASSDGILAGGTSPDTQYF. In nucleotides, the CDR3 is TGTGCCAGCAGCGATGGAATACTAGCGGGAGGGACCTCCCCAGATACGCAGTATTTT.

The J gene is TRBJ2-1, the V gene TRBV4-3; TRBD2 aligns across 7 bases. CDR1 is LGHNA, CDR2 YSLEER, per germline. This CDR3 has 17 residues. V dropped 0 bases and J dropped 0; count of bases not matched to a gene: 5. CDR3 DNA sequence: TGCGCCAGCAGCCAAGAGATAGCGGGCTCCTCCTACAATGAGCAGTTCTTC. It encodes CASSQEIAGSSYNEQFF.

The V gene is TRBV19, the J gene TRBJ2-3, with a weak D call TRBD1 (5 bases). The CDR3 extends over 17 amino acids. Per the germline V gene, CDR1 is LNHDA and CDR2 is SQIVND (reference sequence). With 8 bases removed from V and 0 bases from J, the gap between germline ends came to 21 bases. This CDR3 reads CASPRVGPHTSTDTQYF. The CDR3 bases are TGTGCCAGTCCCAGGGTGGGTCCCCACACGAGCACAGATACGCAGTATTTT. Together with reference TRBV19 and TRBJ2-3, the CDR3 gives the full variable domain: DGGITQSPKYLFRKEGQNVTLSCEQNLNHDAMYWYRQDPGQGLRLIYYSQIVNDFQKGDIAEGYSVSREKKESFPLTVTSAQKNPTAFYLCASPRVGPHTSTDTQYFGPGTRLTVL.

The chain recombines TRBV28 with TRBJ2-5; 9 bases are a match to TRBD1. CDR1 MDHEN and CDR2 SYDVKM come from the germline V gene. J was trimmed by 5 bases and V by 4 bases; bases with no gene match: 11. CDR3 length: 16 residues. CDR3 DNA sequence: TGTGCCAGCAGTTCCCCCGGGACAGGGAGTGTGGAGACCCAGTACTTC. Protein product: CASSSPGTGSVETQYF.

This clone was counted once. The chain has TRBV9 and TRBJ1-4; D remains unclear. Per germline, CDR1 SGDLS and CDR2 YYNGEE. CDR3 length equals 14 residues. Trimming cost V 0 bases and J 3 bases, with 6 bases left between them. CDR3: CASSVDWSNEKLFF. The CDR3 DNA sequence: TGTGCCAGCAGCGTAGATTGGTCTAATGAAAAACTGTTTTTT.

CDR3 in DNA: TGTGCCAGCACCTCCGAGGTGGGAGAGACCCAGTACTTC. Protein sequence: CASTSEVGETQYF. The chain employs TRBV6-5 and TRBJ2-5; D is uncertain. CDR1 MNHEY and CDR2 SVGAGI come from the germline V gene. This CDR3 comprises 13 residues. Trimming took off 7 bases at V and 4 bases at J, with 13 bases between the two ends.

The V and J genes are TRBV11-3 and TRBJ1-1; D unresolved. The CDR3 is 14 amino acids. The germline gives CDR1 SGHNT, CDR2 YENEEA. V lost 4 bases, J lost 6 bases, and 15 bases lay in between. The CDR3 sequence is CASSSGPIGAEAFF. The CDR3 DNA reads as TGTGCCAGCAGCTCTGGACCCATAGGCGCTGAAGCTTTCTTT. The complete variable domain, with remaining parts taken from reference TRBV11-3 and TRBJ1-1, reads EAGVVQSPRYKIIEKKQPVAFWCNPISGHNTLYWYLQNLGQGPELLIRYENEEAVDDSQLPKDRFSAERLKGVDSTLKIQPAELGDSAVYLCASSSGPIGAEAFFGQGTRLTVV.